This TCR beta chain was found in a study of shared clonotypes between healthy human individuals. About the research overall: Participating donors consisted of two women and a few men aged 18 to 49. Study outcomes and limitations: Shared clonotypes across all four donors exceeded non-shared ones in generation probability. Represented diversity, genetic and exposure-history alike, was limited by few donors.

Concerning this clone: The antigen is undetermined.

Measured with immunoSEQ multiplex PCR; TCRdb has only the in-frame clones, and not every one. The table has roughly 2,500,000 clones, 80% to 95% seen once; the top ten hold roughly 0.36%. Subsets obtained from CD4+ cells comprised CD45RA+ naive and CD45RA-negative memory cells. The source of this sequence is a man in his late teens or twenties in good health. Some clones in this sample may be carry-over from other donors' samples. The material sequenced was naive CD4+ T cells from PBMCs. Subset meaning: CD45RA+ positively selected.

The CDR3 bases are TGTGCCAGCAGTCCTGGGACTTCTGGGGCCAACGTCCTGACTTTC. Encoded protein: CASSPGTSGANVLTF. The chain combines TRBV28 with TRBJ2-6; possibly TRBD2 for D (6 bases). The CDR3 is 15 amino acids. V gave up 5 bases and J gave up 1 base, with 9 bases separating them. The germline CDR1 and CDR2 sequences are MDHEN and SYDVKM.